These 7 T cell receptor beta chains originate from one sample sequenced in a study of blood T cell repertoires in COVID-19 (dated by TCRdb to 2020 to 2022). Library creation used the immunoSEQ multiplex PCR assay. TCRdb limited this immuneACCESS table to in-frame rearrangements with V and J called. A share of clones is missing; checked studies link under half to unresolved V genes, and the rest is unexplained. Present in this sample are some 240,000 clones, 80% to 90% of which were seen just once. About 2.9% of the sample goes to the ten largest clones. Input material: PBMCs or T cells enriched from blood (not recorded which). The source is a woman in her thirties or forties who had been exposed to COVID-19.

This clone was detected only once. The chain is built from TRBV19 and TRBJ1-1; 7 positions match TRBD1. The CDR3 spans 12 residues. In germline, CDR1 is LNHDA, CDR2 SQIVND (reference sequence). The V gene end was trimmed by 8 bases and the J gene end by 4 bases; junction bases not matched to a gene: 4. This chain's CDR3 is CASQPGGTEAFF. CDR3 nucleotide sequence: TGTGCCAGTCAACCAGGGGGCACTGAAGCTTTCTTT.

This clone appeared a single time. CDR3 sequence reads: CASSYSPGLSYGYTF. DNA for the CDR3: TGTGCCAGCAGTTACTCTCCAGGGCTCTCCTATGGCTACACCTTC. The chain has TRBV6-5 and TRBJ1-2, with D perhaps matching TRBD1 (5 bases). Trimming took off 0 bases at V and 4 bases at J, with 12 bases between the two ends. CDR3 size: 15 residues. The germline gives CDR1 MNHEY, CDR2 SVGAGI.

This chain links TRBV18 with TRBJ1-1, with 7 bases identical to TRBD1. CDR1 and CDR2 (germline): KGHSH, LQKENI. Losses at the gene ends were 5 bases for V and 4 bases for J; bases not matched to a gene: 7. CDR3 length: 14 residues. CDR3 DNA: TGTGCCAGCTCAACGGACCAGGGGGTCACTGAAGCTTTCTTT. This translates into CASSTDQGVTEAFF.

The J gene is TRBJ1-2, the V gene TRBV28; D uncertain. The CDR3 covers 12 residues. Germline-derived CDR1 and CDR2 are MDHEN and SYDVKM. V lost 7 bases, J lost 8 bases, and 14 bases lay in between. The CDR3 nucleotides are TGTGCCAGCATCAGTCAGGTGGCGGGCTACACCTTC. Residues: CASISQVAGYTF.

Here the CDR3 reads CASSPSTGGDGYTF. Written as DNA, the CDR3 is TGTGCCAGCTCACCATCGACAGGGGGAGACGGCTACACCTTC. The J gene is TRBJ1-2, the V gene TRBV18, with TRBD1 matching 9 bases. Germline loops: CDR1 KGHSH, CDR2 LQKENI. Trimming took 2 bases from V and 8 from J; bases not matched to a gene: 6. There are 14 residues in the CDR3. Supplemented by reference TRBV18 and TRBJ1-2, the full variable domain reads NAGVMQNPRHLVRRRGQEARLRCSPMKGHSHVYWYRQLPEEGLKFMVYLQKENIIDESGMPKERFSAEFPKEGPSILRIQQVVRGDSAAYFCASSPSTGGDGYTFGSGTRLTVV.

The chain recombines TRBV2 with TRBJ1-4; D perhaps matches TRBD1 (6 bases). The CDR3 runs 14 residues. V was clipped by 1 base and J by 4 bases, with 7 bases between them. CDR1 and CDR2 (germline): SNHLY, FYNNEI. The CDR3 spells CASSEDRVNEKLFF. The CDR3 nucleotides read TGTGCCAGCAGTGAAGACAGGGTTAATGAAAAACTGTTTTTT.

This clone was detected once. The genes are TRBV4-1 and TRBJ2-2; the D gene is possibly TRBD2 (5 bases). Trimming stripped 4 bases from V and 4 bases from J, with 19 bases between. Per germline, CDR1 MGHRA and CDR2 YSYEKL. This CDR3 comprises 17 residues. The CDR3 coding sequence is TGCGCCAGCAGCCGCCCCCAAGGAGGTCTAGGCACCGGGGAGCTGTTTTTT. Residues: CASSRPQGGLGTGELFF.